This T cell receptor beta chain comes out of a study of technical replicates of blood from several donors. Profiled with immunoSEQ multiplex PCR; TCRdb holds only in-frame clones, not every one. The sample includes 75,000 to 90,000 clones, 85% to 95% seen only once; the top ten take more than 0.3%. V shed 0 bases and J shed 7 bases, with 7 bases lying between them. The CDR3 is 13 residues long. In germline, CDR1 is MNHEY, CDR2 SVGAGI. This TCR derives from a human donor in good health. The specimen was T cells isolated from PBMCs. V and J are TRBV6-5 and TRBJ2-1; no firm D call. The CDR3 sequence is CASSYSKRNEQFF. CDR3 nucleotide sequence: TGTGCCAGCAGTTACTCGAAGCGAAATGAGCAGTTCTTC.